This is a list of T cell receptor beta chains from one sample in a study of CD8 T cells in Susac syndrome. TCRdb redid the calling of the immunoSEQ multiplex PCR reads with MiXCR, one entry per CDR3 protein. The data contain some 140,000 distinct CDR3 sequences, about 90% of them seen just once; the ten biggest clones take up around 0.24%. Material for sequencing was CD8+ T cells from PBMCs. The receptors here all came from a human donor with multiple sclerosis. Both conserved end residues are part of each CDR3. Each record gives: V gene, J gene, clone size, D gene, CDR3 DNA, CDR3 protein. A D gene is named only where the DNA matches it firmly. A row's size may be missing; if present it is once, few, many or a size class.

TRBV19	TRBJ2-1	NA	TRBD1	TGTGCCAGTAGTATCCGACAGGGGAATGAGCAGTTCTTC	CASSIRQGNEQFF
TRBV4-2	TRBJ2-1	NA	TRBD2	TGTGCCAGCAGCCAGGCGACTAGCGGGAGGGACGAGCAGTTCTTC	CASSQATSGRDEQFF
TRBV5-4	TRBJ2-2	NA	TRBD1	TGTGCCAGCAGCTTCAGAGGGGGCGTCGGGGAGCTGTTTTTT	CASSFRGGVGELFF
TRBV6-2/TRBV6-3	TRBJ1-2	NA	NA	TGTGCCAGCAGCCCCGTGGTTGGTTCCTATGGCTACACCTTC	CASSPVVGSYGYTF
TRBV7-2	TRBJ2-3	NA	TRBD2	TGTGCCAGCAGTTCAGCGGGATCAGATACGCAGTATTTT	CASSSAGSDTQYF
TRBV7-9	TRBJ1-5	NA	NA	TGTGCCAGCAGCTTTACAGGGAGCAATCAGCCCCAGCATTTT	CASSFTGSNQPQHF
TRBV6-2/TRBV6-3	TRBJ1-1	once	TRBD1	TGTGCCAGCAGTTACCCGGACAGGGTACCGAACACTGAAGCTTTCTTT	CASSYPDRVPNTEAFF
TRBV5-1	TRBJ1-1	NA	NA	TGCGCCAGCAGCTTGGGGCAACCTTTCAACACTGAAGCTTTCTTT	CASSLGQPFNTEAFF
TRBV25-1	TRBJ2-1	NA	NA	TGTGCCAGCATGACACCGAGACTGGAGCAGTTCTTC	CASMTPRLEQFF
TRBV5-1	TRBJ1-1	NA	NA	TGCGCCAGCAGCTCCCTGGTTGGGCGGTCCACTGAAGCTTTCTTT	CASSSLVGRSTEAFF
TRBV27	TRBJ2-2	NA	TRBD2	TGTGCCAGCAGTATCGCTCGGGAGGTCGGGGAGCTGTTTTTT	CASSIAREVGELFF
TRBV28	TRBJ1-2	NA	NA	TGTGCCAGCAGTTTACGGGGGGACTATGGCTACACCTTC	CASSLRGDYGYTF
TRBV2	TRBJ1-1	NA	NA	TGTGCCATCGTCAGGGTGTCGGGCACTGAAGCTTTCTTT	CAIVRVSGTEAFF
TRBV12-3/TRBV12-4	TRBJ2-2	NA	TRBD2	TGTGCCAGCACCTTTGGCGGGGGAGCGTCCACCGGGGAGCTGTTTTTT	CASTFGGGASTGELFF
TRBV27	TRBJ2-5	NA	TRBD1	TGTGCCAGCAGTTCGGACAGGCAAGAGACCCAGTACTTC	CASSSDRQETQYF
TRBV4-1	TRBJ2-1	few	NA	TGCGCCAGCAGCCAAGTCTCCTACAATGAGCAGTTCTTC	CASSQVSYNEQFF
TRBV30	TRBJ1-2	NA	NA	TGTGCCTGGAGGGAGGGTTACGGCTACACCTTC	CAWREGYGYTF
TRBV6-1	TRBJ2-7	NA	TRBD2	TGTGCCAGCAGTGCCGGACTAGCGGGCCCCCGCGAGCAGTACTTC	CASSAGLAGPREQYF
TRBV14	TRBJ2-1	NA	NA	TGTGCCAGCAGCTTCCGCGAGATCTCCTACAATGAGCAGTTCTTC	CASSFREISYNEQFF
TRBV7-9	TRBJ1-1	NA	NA	TGTGCCAGCACCCGTACACCGGTAACTGAAGCTTTCTTT	CASTRTPVTEAFF
TRBV9	TRBJ2-7	NA	NA	TGTGCCAGCAGCGTAGGGTCGGCCAGCTCCTACGAGCAGTACTTC	CASSVGSASSYEQYF
TRBV27	TRBJ1-5	NA	NA	TGTGCCAGCAGGGTGAGGGGAGATCAGCCCCAGCATTTT	CASRVRGDQPQHF